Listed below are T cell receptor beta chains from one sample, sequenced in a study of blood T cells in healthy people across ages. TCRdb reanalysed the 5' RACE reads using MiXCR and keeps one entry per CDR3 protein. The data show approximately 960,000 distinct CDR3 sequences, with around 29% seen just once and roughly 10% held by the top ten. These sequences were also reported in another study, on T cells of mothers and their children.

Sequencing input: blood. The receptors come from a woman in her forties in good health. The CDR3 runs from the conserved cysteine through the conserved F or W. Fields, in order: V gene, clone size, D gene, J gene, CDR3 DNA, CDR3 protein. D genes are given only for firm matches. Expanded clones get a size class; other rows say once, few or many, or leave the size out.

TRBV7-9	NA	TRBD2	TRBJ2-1	TGTGCCAGCAGCCCTAAGGGACTAGCGGGGATCAATGAGCAGTTCTTC	CASSPKGLAGINEQFF
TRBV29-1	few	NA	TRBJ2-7	TGCAGCGTTGAAGGTTCGAACACCTACGAGCAGTACTTC	CSVEGSNTYEQYF
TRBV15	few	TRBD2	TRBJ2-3	TGTGCCACCAGCAATCAACTAGCGGGCACAGATACGCAGTATTTT	CATSNQLAGTDTQYF
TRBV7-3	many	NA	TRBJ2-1	TGTGCCAGCAGCCGAGACAGGAACAATGAGCAGTTCTTC	CASSRDRNNEQFF
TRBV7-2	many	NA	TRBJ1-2	TGTGCCAGCAGCCCCTATCAGGGAGTGAGAAATGGCTACACCTTC	CASSPYQGVRNGYTF
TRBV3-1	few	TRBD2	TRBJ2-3	TGTGCCAGCAGCCAAGTCGGGACTAGCAGCGATACGCAGTATTTT	CASSQVGTSSDTQYF
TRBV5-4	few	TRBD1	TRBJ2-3	TGTGCCAGCAGACAACAGGGGACGAGGGCAGATACGCAGTATTTT	CASRQQGTRADTQYF
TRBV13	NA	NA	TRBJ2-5	TGTGCCAGCTGCTTATTGGCGGGGGCTGTCCGAGAGACCCAGTACTTC	CASCLLAGAVRETQYF
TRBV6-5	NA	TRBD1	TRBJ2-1	TGTGCCGGCACCACTGACAGGGGTCCCAACAATGAGCAGTTCTTC	CAGTTDRGPNNEQFF
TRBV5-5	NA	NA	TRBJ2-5	TGTGCCAGCAGCTTGAAGGGGGAAGTTAGGGAGACCCAGTACTTC	CASSLKGEVRETQYF
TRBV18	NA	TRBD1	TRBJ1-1	TGTGCCAGCTCCCAAACAGGGGTCACTGAAGCTTTCTTT	CASSQTGVTEAFF
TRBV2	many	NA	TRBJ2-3	TGTGCCAGCAGTGTGGGAGCGAGCGGGTTCACAGATACGCAGTATTTT	CASSVGASGFTDTQYF
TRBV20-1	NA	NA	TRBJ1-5	TGCAGTGCTAGAAATCCCAATAGCAATCAGCCCCAGCATTTT	CSARNPNSNQPQHF
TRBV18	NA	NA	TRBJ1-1	TGTGCCAGCTCACCAGTCACAAGGAACACTGAAGCTTTCTTT	CASSPVTRNTEAFF
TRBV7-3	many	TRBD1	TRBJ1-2	TGTGCCAGCAGCTTAGACAGGGTCCTTGGCTACACCTTC	CASSLDRVLGYTF
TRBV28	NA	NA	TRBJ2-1	TGTGCCTCCAAACCCCCAGGTTTAAATGAGCAGTTCTTC	CASKPPGLNEQFF
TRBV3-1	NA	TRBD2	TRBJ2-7	TGTGCCAGCAGCCACGCTCCTAGCGGGGAGCAGTACTTC	CASSHAPSGEQYF
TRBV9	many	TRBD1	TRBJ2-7	TGTGCCAGCAGCGTCCAAGGGACAGGGTTCGGGGAGCAGTACTTC	CASSVQGTGFGEQYF
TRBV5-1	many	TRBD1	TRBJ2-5	TGCGCCAGCAGCTTGGGCGCGACAGGGCGGGAGACCCAGTACTTC	CASSLGATGRETQYF
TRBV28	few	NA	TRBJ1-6	TGTGCCAGCAGTTCGGGGCATGGGTCACCCCTCCACTTT	CASSSGHGSPLHF
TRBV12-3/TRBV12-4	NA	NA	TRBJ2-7	TGTGCCAGCAGCAGAGGGTCCGGCTGCGAGCAGTACTTC	CASSRGSGCEQYF
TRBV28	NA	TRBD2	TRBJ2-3	TGTGCCAGCCAAGGACTAGCGGGGGGGAACACAGATACGCAGTATTTT	CASQGLAGGNTDTQYF
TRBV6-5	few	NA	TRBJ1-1	TGTGCCAGCAGTAGACCCCCGGGACGAGGATGGGCTGAAGCTTTCTTT	CASSRPPGRGWAEAFF
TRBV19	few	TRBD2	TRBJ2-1	TGTGCCAGTAGTATGTGGGGGGGAAACAATGAGCAGTTCTTC	CASSMWGGNNEQFF
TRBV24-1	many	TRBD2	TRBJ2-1	TGTGCCACCAGTGATCGGACTAGCGGAGATAAGCAGTTCTTC	CATSDRTSGDKQFF
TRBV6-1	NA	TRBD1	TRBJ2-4	TGTGCCAGCAGTGAAGCGCCGACTTGGACAGGGGAGGCCAAAAACATTCAGTACTTC	CASSEAPTWTGEAKNIQYF
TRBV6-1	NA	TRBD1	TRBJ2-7	TGTGCCAGCAGTGGCTCCGGGACAGGGGCTTACAATGAGCAGTACTTC	CASSGSGTGAYNEQYF
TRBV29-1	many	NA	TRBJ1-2	TGCAGCGTTTCTACAGGGACATATGGCTACACCTTC	CSVSTGTYGYTF
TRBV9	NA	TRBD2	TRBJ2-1	TGTGCCAGCAGCGTCCAACTAGCGGGGGGGCCTGGTGAGCAGTTCTTC	CASSVQLAGGPGEQFF
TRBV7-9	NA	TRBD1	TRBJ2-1	TGTGCCAGCAGCTTTGAAACAGGGGGCAATGAGCAGTTCTTC	CASSFETGGNEQFF
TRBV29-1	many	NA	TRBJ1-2	TGCAGCGTTGGGGAGGCTGACTATGGCTACACCTTC	CSVGEADYGYTF
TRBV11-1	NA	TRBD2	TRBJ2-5	TGTGCCAGCAGCTTAAAGCGGGGGATTCGAGAGACCCAGTACTTC	CASSLKRGIRETQYF
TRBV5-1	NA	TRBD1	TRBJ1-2	TGCGCCAGCAGCGGTGGACAGGGGGCTTCGGGCTACACCTTC	CASSGGQGASGYTF
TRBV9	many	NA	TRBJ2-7	TGTGCCAGCAGCGTAGCTCAGGGGCCTACCTACGAGCAGTACTTC	CASSVAQGPTYEQYF
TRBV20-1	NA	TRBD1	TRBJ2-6	TGCAGTGCTAGAGTGGCCGACAGGGGATCGGTTGGGGCCAACGTCCTGACTTTC	CSARVADRGSVGANVLTF
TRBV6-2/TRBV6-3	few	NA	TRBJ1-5	TGTGCCAGCAGTTATTGGGGGTCGAACAGGGACAATCAGCCCCGGCATTTT	CASSYWGSNRDNQPRHF
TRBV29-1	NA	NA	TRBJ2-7	TGCAGCGTTGAAGATCCTGACACAATGTGCTACGAGCAGTACTTC	CSVEDPDTMCYEQYF
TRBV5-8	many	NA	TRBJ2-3	TGTGCCAGCAGCTTTGGGCCGAGCACAGATACGCAGTATTTT	CASSFGPSTDTQYF
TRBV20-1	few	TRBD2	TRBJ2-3	TGCAGTGCTGTAGCGGGGGGACGCACAGATACGCAGTATTTT	CSAVAGGRTDTQYF
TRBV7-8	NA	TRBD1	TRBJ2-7	TGTGCCAGCAGCTTAAATCGAGGGGGCCGCGACGAGCAGTACTTC	CASSLNRGGRDEQYF
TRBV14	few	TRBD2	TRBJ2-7	TGTGCCAGCAGCCAACCAGGGAGGGGATACGAGCAGTACTTC	CASSQPGRGYEQYF
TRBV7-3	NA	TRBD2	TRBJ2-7	TGTGCCAGCAGCCTAGCGGGGGGGCAAGGAGAGCAGTACTTC	CASSLAGGQGEQYF
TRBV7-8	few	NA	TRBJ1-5	TGTGCCAGCAGCTCCGGAGCATATCAGCCCCAGCATTTT	CASSSGAYQPQHF
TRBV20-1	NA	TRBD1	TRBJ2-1	TGCAGTGCCCCGGACAGGCGCGATGAGCAGTTCTTC	CSAPDRRDEQFF
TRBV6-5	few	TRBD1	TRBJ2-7	TGTGCCAGCAGTTACTCGGCAACCCCCGGACAGGGGGTAGCCTACGAGCAGTACTTC	CASSYSATPGQGVAYEQYF
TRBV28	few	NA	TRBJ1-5	TGTGCCAGCAGGCCGGGGGTCGGCCCCCAGCATTTT	CASRPGVGPQHF
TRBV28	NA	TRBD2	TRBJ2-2	TGTGCCAGCAGTCCGGTCCGGGGGGGCAGCACCGGGGAGCTGTTTTTT	CASSPVRGGSTGELFF
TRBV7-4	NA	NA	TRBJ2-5	TGTGCCAGCAGCTTACCCCGCCCGGGATGGGAGACCCAGTACTTC	CASSLPRPGWETQYF
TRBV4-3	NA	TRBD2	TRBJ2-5	TGCACCAGCAGCCAAGATGTTTCTAGCGGGGGGTTGCCTCAAGAGACCCAGTACTTC	CTSSQDVSSGGLPQETQYF